Each of the 9 T cell receptor beta chains below was sequenced from the same sample in a study of T cells after yellow fever vaccination. In TCRdb, the 5' RACE reads were re-called with MiXCR into one record per CDR3 protein. The sample consists of 550,000 to 750,000 distinct CDR3 sequences, around an eighth of them appearing once. The input for sequencing was PBMCs, taken on the day of the yellow fever booster vaccination. The receptors come from a man between 25 and 39 years old who received the YFV17D yellow fever vaccine.

This clonotype was seen many times. V gene TRBV28 combines with J gene TRBJ2-7; unclear D gene. This CDR3 is built from 13 residues. V shed 10 bases and J shed 8 bases, with 21 bases lying between them. Germline V CDR1 and CDR2: MDHEN, SYDVKM. As DNA, the CDR3 is TGTGCCACTGTAGAGTCACCCGCCTTCCAGCAGTACTTC. Protein: CATVESPAFQQYF.

The V call is TRBV27, the J call TRBJ2-1; weak D call: TRBD2 (6 bases). V shed 5 bases and J shed 7 bases, with 12 bases lying between them. The length of the CDR3 is 13 residues. Germline values: CDR1 MNHEY, CDR2 SMNVEV (reference sequence). In DNA, the CDR3 is TGTGCCAGCAGTCCGGGACTTCGAAATGAGCAGTTCTTC. Its protein is CASSPGLRNEQFF.

The chain joins TRBV27 to TRBJ2-1; TRBD2 aligns across 9 bases. Germline assignment: CDR1 MNHEY and CDR2 SMNVEV (reference sequence). This CDR3 contains 16 residues. The junction had 8 bases not matched to a gene; V was cut back by 2 bases and J by 6 bases. CDR3 sequence: CASSLIGGRASNEQFF. DNA for the CDR3: TGTGCCAGCAGTTTAATCGGCGGGAGGGCCTCCAATGAGCAGTTCTTC.

This clonotype has ten or more counts. The chain links TRBV5-1 to TRBJ2-5; D gene unclear. Deletions cut 3 bases from V and 10 bases from J, with 10 bases between. The CDR3 runs 11 residues. Germline V CDR1 and CDR2: SGHRS, YFSETQ. This CDR3 reads CASSSLNYQYF. The CDR3 nucleotides are TGCGCCAGCAGCTCCTTGAATTACCAGTACTTC.

This clonotype occurred a few times. The chain uses TRBV6-2 or TRBV6-3 and TRBJ2-1; the match to TRBD2 covers 10 bases. The CDR3 runs to 15 residues. The germline CDR1 and CDR2 sequences are MNHEY and SVGEGT. Trimming took 4 bases from V and 7 from J; bases not matched to a gene: 7. CDR3 nucleotides: TGTGCCAGCAGTTCCCCTAGCGGGAGCTGGAATGAGCAGTTCTTC. Translation: CASSSPSGSWNEQFF.

There are a few counts of this clonotype. A read error may explain this, as a much larger clone is one base away. CDR3 DNA sequence: TGCTGTGCTAGAGATCTTTTAAGCGGTGAGGGCACCGGGGAGCTGTTTTTT. Translation gives CCARDLLSGEGTGELFF. V is TRBV20-1 and J is TRBJ2-2, with D possibly being TRBD2 (5 bases). Per the germline V gene, CDR1 is DFQATT and CDR2 is SNEGSKA (reference sequence). There are 17 residues in the CDR3.

CDR3 DNA sequence: TGTGCCAGCAGCTCACCTCTGGGGGGATACAATGAGCAGTTCTTC. This codes for CASSSPLGGYNEQFF. V usage is TRBV11-2 and J usage is TRBJ2-1, with D possibly matching TRBD2 (6 bases). This CDR3 region has 15 residues. V was pared by 4 bases and J by 4 bases, with 14 bases between. The germline V gene has CDR1 SGHAT and CDR2 FQNNGV.

This clonotype was recorded a few times. The gene calls are TRBV7-3 and TRBJ2-5; 7 positions agree with TRBD1. V was clipped by 4 bases and J by 9 bases; unmatched bases: 11. The CDR3 length is 14 residues. Per the germline V gene, CDR1 is SGHTA and CDR2 is FQGTGA. Written as DNA, the CDR3 is TGTGCCAGCAGCTCGGATAGGGGGCCGGAGGCCCAGTACTTC. It translates to CASSSDRGPEAQYF.

This clonotype was counted only a few times. The rearrangement links TRBV6-2 or TRBV6-3 to TRBJ1-6; D ambiguous. With 2 bases removed from V and 10 bases from J, the gap between germline ends came to 15 bases. CDR1 is MNHEY and CDR2 is SVGEGT in the germline V gene. The length of the CDR3 is 15 residues. The CDR3: CASSYQAWRQSPLHF. CDR3 nucleotide sequence: TGTGCCAGCAGTTACCAGGCCTGGAGACAATCACCCCTCCACTTT.